The clone carrying this T cell receptor beta chain has a single count. As yet, its antigen is unknown. This sample stems from a study of memory CD4+ T cells and cytomegalovirus serostatus. Study-wide results and caveats: A US-trained random forest predicted CMV serostatus with median AUC roughly 0.9. Each of approximately 73 CMV-associated TCRbeta sequences occurred in one to five individuals.

Single viable CD3+CD4+CD8-CD45RO+ cells were sorted as the memory CD4+ T cells. Measured with immunoSEQ multiplex PCR; TCRdb has only the in-frame clones, and not every one. The table includes about 57,000 clones, more than 60% detected once. The CDR3 has 12 amino acids. CDR1 is LGHNA, CDR2 YNFKEQ, per germline. The ends were cut back, 2 bases at V and 4 bases at J, with 6 bases in the middle. V usage is TRBV4-2 and J usage is TRBJ2-7; D unclear. The sequence derives from an adult in good health and CMV-seronegative. Sequenced material: memory CD4+ T cells from blood. CDR3 residues: CASSQSGYEQYF. In nucleotides, the CDR3 is TGTGCCAGCAGCCAAAGTGGTTACGAGCAGTACTTC.